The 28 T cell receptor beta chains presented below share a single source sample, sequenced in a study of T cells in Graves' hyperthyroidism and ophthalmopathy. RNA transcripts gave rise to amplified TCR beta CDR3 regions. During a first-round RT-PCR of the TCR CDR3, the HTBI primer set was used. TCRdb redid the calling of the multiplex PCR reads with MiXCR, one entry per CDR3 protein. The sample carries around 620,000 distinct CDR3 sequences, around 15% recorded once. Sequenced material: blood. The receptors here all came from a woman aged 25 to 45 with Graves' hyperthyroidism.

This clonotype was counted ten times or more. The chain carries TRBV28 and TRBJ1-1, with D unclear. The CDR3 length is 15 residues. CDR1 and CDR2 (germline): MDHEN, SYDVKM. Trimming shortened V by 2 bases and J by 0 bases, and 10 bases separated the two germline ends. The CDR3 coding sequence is TGTGCCAGCAGTTTAAGGAGACTCTTGAACACTGAAGCTTTCTTT. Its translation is CASSLRRLLNTEAFF.

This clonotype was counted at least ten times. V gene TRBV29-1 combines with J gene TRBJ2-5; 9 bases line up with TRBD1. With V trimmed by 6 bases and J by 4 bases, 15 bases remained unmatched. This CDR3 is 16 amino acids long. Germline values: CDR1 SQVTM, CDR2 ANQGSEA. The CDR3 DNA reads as TGCAGCGTCCCAGGGAGAAGACAGGGGGTTTTAGAGACCCAGTACTTC. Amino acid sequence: CSVPGRRQGVLETQYF.

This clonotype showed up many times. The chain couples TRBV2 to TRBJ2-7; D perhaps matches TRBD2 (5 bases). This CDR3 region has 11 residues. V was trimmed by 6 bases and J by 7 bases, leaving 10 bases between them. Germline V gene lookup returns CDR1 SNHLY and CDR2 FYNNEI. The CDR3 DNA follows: TGTGCCAGCAGCCCGCGACTAGAGCAGTACTTC. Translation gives CASSPRLEQYF.

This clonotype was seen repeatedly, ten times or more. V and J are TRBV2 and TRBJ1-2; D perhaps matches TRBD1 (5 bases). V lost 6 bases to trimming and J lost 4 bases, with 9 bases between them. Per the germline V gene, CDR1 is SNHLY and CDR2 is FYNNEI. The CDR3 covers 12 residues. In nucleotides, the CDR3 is TGTGCCAGCAGAGAAAGGGGCTATGGCTACACCTTC. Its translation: CASRERGYGYTF. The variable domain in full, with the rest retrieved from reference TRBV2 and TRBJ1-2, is EPEVTQTPSHQVTQMGQEVILRCVPISNHLYFYWYRQILGQKVEFLVSFYNNEISEKSEIFDDQFSVERPDGSNFTLKIRSTKLEDSAMYFCASRERGYGYTFGSGTRLTVV.

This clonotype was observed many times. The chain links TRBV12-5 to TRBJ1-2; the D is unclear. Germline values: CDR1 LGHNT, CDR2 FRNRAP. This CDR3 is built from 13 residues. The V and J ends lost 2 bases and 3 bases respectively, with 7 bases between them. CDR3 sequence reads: CASGLYDDYGYTF. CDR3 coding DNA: TGTGCTAGTGGTTTGTACGACGACTATGGCTACACCTTC.

The DNA of the CDR3 is TGTGCCAGCAGCTTGGTCCAGAACGCCTACGAGCAGTACTTC. Translated, it gives CASSLVQNAYEQYF. The rearrangement links TRBV5-5 to TRBJ2-7, with unresolved D. CDR1 and CDR2 from the germline V gene are SGHKS and YYEKEE (reference sequence). V gave up 0 bases and J gave up 2 bases, with 9 bases separating them. This CDR3 has 14 residues.

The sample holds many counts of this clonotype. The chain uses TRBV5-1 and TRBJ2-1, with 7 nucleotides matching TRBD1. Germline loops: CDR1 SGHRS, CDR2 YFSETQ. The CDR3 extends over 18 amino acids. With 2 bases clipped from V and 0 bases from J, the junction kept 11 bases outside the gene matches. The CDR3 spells CASSLGWTGSSSYNEQFF. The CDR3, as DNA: TGCGCCAGCAGCTTAGGCTGGACAGGTTCTAGCTCCTACAATGAGCAGTTCTTC.

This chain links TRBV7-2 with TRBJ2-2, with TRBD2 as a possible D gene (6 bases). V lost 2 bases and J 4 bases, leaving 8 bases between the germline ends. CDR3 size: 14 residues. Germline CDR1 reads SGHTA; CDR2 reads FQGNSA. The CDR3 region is CASSLRGFTGELFF. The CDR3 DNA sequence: TGTGCCAGCAGCTTACGGGGGTTCACCGGGGAGCTGTTTTTT.

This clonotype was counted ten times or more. CDR3 DNA sequence: TGTGCCAGCAGTCGGGACATAATGGGAGCTTTCTTT. Translating gives CASSRDIMGAFF. The rearrangement uses TRBV28 and TRBJ1-1, with a possible D match to TRBD1 (6 bases). Per the germline V gene, CDR1 is MDHEN and CDR2 is SYDVKM. V was shortened by 5 bases and J by 10 bases, with 14 bases between the two germline ends. This CDR3 spans 12 amino acids.

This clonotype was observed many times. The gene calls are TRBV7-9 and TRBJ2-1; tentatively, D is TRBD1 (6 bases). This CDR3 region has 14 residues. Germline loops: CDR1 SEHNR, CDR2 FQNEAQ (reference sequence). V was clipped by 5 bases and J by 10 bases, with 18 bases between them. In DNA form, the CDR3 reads TGTGCCAGCAGCCCCCGCGGACAGTTTTGGGAGCAGTTCTTC. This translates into CASSPRGQFWEQFF.

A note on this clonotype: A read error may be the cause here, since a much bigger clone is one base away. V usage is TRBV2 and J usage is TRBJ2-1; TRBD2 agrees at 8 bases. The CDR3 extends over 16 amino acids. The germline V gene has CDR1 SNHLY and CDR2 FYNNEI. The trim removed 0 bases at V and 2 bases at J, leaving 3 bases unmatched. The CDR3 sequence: CASSEARGRTYNEQFF. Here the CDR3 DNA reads TGTGCCAGCAGTGAAGCTCGCGGGAGGACCTACAATGAGCAGTTCTTC.

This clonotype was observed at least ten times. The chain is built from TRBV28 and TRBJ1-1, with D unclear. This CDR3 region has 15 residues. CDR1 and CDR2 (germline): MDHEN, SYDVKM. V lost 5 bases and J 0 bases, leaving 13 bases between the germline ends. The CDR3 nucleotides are TGTGCCAGCAGTGGCTACAACGTAGTGAACACTGAAGCTTTCTTT. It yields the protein CASSGYNVVNTEAFF.

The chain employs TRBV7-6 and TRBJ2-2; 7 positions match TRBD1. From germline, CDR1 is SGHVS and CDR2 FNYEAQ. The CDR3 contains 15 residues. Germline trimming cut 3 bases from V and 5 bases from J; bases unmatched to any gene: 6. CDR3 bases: TGTGCCAGCAGCTTGACAGGGACCAGGACCGGGGAGCTGTTTTTT. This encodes CASSLTGTRTGELFF.

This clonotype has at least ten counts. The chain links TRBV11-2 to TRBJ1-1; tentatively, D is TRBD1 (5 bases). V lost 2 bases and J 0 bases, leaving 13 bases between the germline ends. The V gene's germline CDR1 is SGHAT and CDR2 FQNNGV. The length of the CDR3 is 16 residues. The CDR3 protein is CASSLWAGLMNTEAFF. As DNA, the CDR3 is TGTGCCAGCAGCTTATGGGCAGGGCTCATGAACACTGAAGCTTTCTTT.

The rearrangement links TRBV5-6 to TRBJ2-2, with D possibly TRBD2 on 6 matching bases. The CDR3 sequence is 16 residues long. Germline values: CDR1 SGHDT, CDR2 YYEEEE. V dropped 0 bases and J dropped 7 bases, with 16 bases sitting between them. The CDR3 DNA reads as TGTGCCAGCAGCTTGGTGCGGGACCGATTCCGCGGGGAGCTGTTTTTT. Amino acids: CASSLVRDRFRGELFF.

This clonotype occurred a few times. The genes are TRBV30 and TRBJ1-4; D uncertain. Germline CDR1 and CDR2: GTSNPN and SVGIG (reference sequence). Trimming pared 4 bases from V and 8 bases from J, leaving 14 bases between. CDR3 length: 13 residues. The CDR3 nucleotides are TGTGCCTGGAATCCCTTGCTAGGGGAAAAACTGTTTTTT. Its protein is CAWNPLLGEKLFF.

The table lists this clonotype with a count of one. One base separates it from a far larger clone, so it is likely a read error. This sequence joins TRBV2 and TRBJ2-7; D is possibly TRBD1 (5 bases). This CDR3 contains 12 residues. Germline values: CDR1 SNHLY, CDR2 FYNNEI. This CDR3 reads CASSAGSYDQYF. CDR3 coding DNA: TGTGCCAGCAGTGCAGGGTCCTACGACCAGTACTTC.

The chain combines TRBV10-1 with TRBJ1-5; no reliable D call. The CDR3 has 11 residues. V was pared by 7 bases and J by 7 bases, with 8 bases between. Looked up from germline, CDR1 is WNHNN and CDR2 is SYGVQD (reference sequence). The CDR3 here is CASKGTQPQHF. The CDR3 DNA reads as TGCGCCAGCAAGGGAACCCAGCCCCAGCATTTT.

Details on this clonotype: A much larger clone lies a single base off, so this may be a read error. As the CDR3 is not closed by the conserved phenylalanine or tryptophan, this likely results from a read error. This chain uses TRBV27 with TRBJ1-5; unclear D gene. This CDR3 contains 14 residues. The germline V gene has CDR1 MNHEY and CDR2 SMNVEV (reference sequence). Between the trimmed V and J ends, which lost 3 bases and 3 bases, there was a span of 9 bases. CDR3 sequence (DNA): TGTGCCAGCAGTTTCACCAGCTTCAATCAGCCCCAGCATCTT. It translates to CASSFTSFNQPQHL.

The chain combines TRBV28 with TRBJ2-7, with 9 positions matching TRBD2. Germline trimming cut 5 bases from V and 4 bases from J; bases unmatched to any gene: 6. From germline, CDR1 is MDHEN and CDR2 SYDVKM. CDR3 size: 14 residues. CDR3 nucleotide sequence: TGTGCCAGCAGTCCCCAAGCGGGAGGTTACGAGCAGTACTTC. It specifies CASSPQAGGYEQYF.

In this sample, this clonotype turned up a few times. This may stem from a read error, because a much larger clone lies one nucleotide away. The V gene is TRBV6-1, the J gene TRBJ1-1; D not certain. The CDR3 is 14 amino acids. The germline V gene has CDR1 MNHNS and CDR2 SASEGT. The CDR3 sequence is CASSEGRMNTEAYF. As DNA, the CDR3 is TGTGCCAGCAGTGAAGGACGGATGAACACTGAAGCTTACTTT.

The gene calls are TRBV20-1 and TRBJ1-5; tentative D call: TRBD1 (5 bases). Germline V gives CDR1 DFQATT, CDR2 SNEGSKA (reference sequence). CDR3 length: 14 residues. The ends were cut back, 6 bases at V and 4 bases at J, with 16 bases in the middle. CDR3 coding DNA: TGCAGTGCCCCAGGGACGTTTCCAAATCAGCCCCAGCATTTT. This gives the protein CSAPGTFPNQPQHF.

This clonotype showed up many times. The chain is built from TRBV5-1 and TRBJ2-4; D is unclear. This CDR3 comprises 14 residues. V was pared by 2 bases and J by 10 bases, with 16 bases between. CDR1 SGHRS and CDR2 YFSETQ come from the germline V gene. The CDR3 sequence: CASSFEEDRRIQYF. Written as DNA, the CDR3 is TGCGCCAGCAGCTTCGAAGAGGACCGCCGGATTCAGTACTTC.

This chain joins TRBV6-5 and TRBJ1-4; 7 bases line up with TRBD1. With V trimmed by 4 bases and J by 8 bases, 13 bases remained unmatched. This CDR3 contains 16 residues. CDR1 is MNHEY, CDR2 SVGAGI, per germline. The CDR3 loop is CASSSHRQGGGEKLFF. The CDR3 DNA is TGTGCCAGCAGTTCTCATCGACAGGGAGGGGGCGAAAAACTGTTTTTT.

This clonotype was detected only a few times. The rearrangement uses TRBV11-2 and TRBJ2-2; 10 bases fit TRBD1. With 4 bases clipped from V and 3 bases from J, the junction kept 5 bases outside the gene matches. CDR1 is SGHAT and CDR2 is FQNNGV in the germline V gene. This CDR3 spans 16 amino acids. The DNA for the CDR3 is TGTGCCAGCAGCTCGACCGGGACAGGGGACACCGGGGAGCTGTTTTTT. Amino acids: CASSSTGTGDTGELFF.

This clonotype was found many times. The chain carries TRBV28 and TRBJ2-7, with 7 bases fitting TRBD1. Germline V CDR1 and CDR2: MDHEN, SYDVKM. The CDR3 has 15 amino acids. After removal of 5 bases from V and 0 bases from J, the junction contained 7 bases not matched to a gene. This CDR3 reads CASSVRTGDSYEQYF. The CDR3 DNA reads TGTGCCAGCAGTGTTCGGACAGGCGACTCCTACGAGCAGTACTTC.

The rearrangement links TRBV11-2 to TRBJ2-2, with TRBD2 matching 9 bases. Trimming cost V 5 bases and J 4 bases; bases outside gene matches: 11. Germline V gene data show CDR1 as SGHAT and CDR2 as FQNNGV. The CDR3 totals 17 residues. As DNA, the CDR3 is TGTGCCAGCAGCGCCCTCCCAGCGGGAGGACCCACCGGGGAGCTGTTTTTT. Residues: CASSALPAGGPTGELFF.

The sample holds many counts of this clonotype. The CDR3 here is CAIRTSGRYEQYF. CDR3 coding DNA: TGTGCCATCAGGACTAGCGGGAGATACGAGCAGTACTTC. The chain employs TRBV10-3 and TRBJ2-7, with 12 bases that match TRBD2. Germline-derived CDR1 and CDR2 are ENHRY and SYGVKD. V shed 6 bases, J shed 4 bases, and the junction held 1 base outside the gene matches. The CDR3 totals 13 residues.